The T cell receptor beta chain described here comes from a study of OX40 agonist ivuxolimab in advanced cancers. Notes on the study in general: Both blood CD4+ and CD8+ T cells showed clonal growth by week 6 at 0.1 to 3.0 mg/kg. Some patients without response likewise showed low normalized clonal expansion.

Data came from immunoSEQ multiplex PCR; TCRdb stores just in-frame clones and leaves some out. Here the sample spans roughly 130,000 clones, just under 95% being singletons. V dropped 5 bases and J dropped 4 bases, with 11 bases sitting between them. The V gene's germline CDR1 is SGHTA and CDR2 FQGNSA. The CDR3 runs 14 residues. As regards this clone: Antigen specificity is unknown.

This sequence joins TRBV7-2 and TRBJ2-2; D is ambiguous. The input for sequencing was CD4+ or CD8+ T cells sorted from blood, taken in a trial of the OX40 agonist ivuxolimab. The clonotype comes from an adult with an advanced solid tumor such as melanoma, head and neck, liver or kidney cancer. The CDR3 sequence: CASSTDLSTGELFF. The CDR3 nucleotides are TGTGCCAGCAGCACGGACCTTTCCACCGGGGAGCTGTTTTTT.